The 20 T cell receptor beta chains presented below share a single source sample, sequenced in a study of identical twins. TCRdb used MiXCR to reprocess the 5' RACE reads, holding one entry per CDR3 protein. The table records a few hundred thousand distinct CDR3 sequences, around 15% of them present only once. A further study also used this sample, focusing on yellow fever vaccine responses in identical twins.

What was sequenced was CD4+ T cells sorted from blood. Receptor source: a woman younger than 35 in good health.

The V call is TRBV12-3 or TRBV12-4, the J call TRBJ2-1, with D uncertain. This CDR3 comprises 14 residues. V was shortened by 0 bases and J by 7 bases, with 10 bases between the two germline ends. Written as DNA, the CDR3 is TGTGCCAGCAGTTTAGCCTGGCCGGCAAATGAGCAGTTCTTC. Protein product: CASSLAWPANEQFF.

V is TRBV10-2 and J is TRBJ2-5; 10 bases match TRBD1. V was pared by 9 bases and J by 4 bases, with 14 bases of the junction left unmatched. Germline values: CDR1 WSHSY, CDR2 SAAADI. The CDR3 runs to 16 residues. The CDR3 spells CASSPFPGQGRETQYF. The CDR3 DNA reads as TGCGCCAGTTCTCCCTTCCCGGGACAGGGGCGAGAGACCCAGTACTTC.

There are a few counts of this clonotype. The chain uses TRBV9 and TRBJ1-1; the D gene is possibly TRBD1 (6 bases). CDR1 is SGDLS, CDR2 YYNGEE, per germline. Trimming removed 0 bases at V and 0 bases at J, with 15 bases between. The length of the CDR3 is 17 residues. CDR3 in DNA: TGTGCCAGCAGCGTAGGTCACAGGGCCGACATGAACACTGAAGCTTTCTTT. Amino acid sequence: CASSVGHRADMNTEAFF.

The gene calls are TRBV4-2 and TRBJ2-1, with D perhaps matching TRBD2 (6 bases). Trimming pared 0 bases from V and 5 bases from J, leaving 11 bases between. The germline V gene encodes CDR1 LGHNA and CDR2 YNFKEQ. The CDR3 totals 15 residues. CDR3: CASSQDVGGNNEQFF. CDR3 DNA: TGTGCCAGCAGCCAAGATGTGGGAGGTAACAATGAGCAGTTCTTC.

This chain uses TRBV28 with TRBJ1-4, with D uncertain. Germline V CDR1 and CDR2: MDHEN, SYDVKM. The CDR3 is 14 residues long. Trimming cost V 6 bases and J 5 bases, with 13 bases left between them. In nucleotides, the CDR3 is TGTGCCAGCAGGGGAAGACAAACCAATGAAAAACTGTTTTTT. This encodes CASRGRQTNEKLFF.

This clonotype has a handful of counts. The chain joins TRBV7-3 to TRBJ2-5; 16 bases match TRBD2. This CDR3 is 17 amino acids long. V lost 4 bases and J lost 5; bases outside the gene matches: 7. Looked up from germline, CDR1 is SGHTA and CDR2 is FQGTGA. The CDR3 DNA follows: TGTGCCAGCAGCTCAAAGGGACTAGCGGGAGGGCCGGAGACCCAGTACTTC. Amino acids: CASSSKGLAGGPETQYF.

The gene calls are TRBV10-3 and TRBJ1-2; D gene unclear. Germline lookup yields CDR1 ENHRY and CDR2 SYGVKD. Trimming removed 7 bases at V and 8 bases at J, with 20 bases between. The CDR3 totals 14 residues. This CDR3 reads CAIKVLGQAVGYTF. The CDR3 DNA reads TGTGCCATCAAAGTGCTAGGGCAAGCGGTCGGCTACACCTTC.

This clonotype was counted many times. The V and J genes are TRBV24-1 and TRBJ2-1; 14 bases line up with TRBD2. V shed 7 bases, J shed 7 bases, and the junction held 2 bases outside the gene matches. This CDR3 is built from 14 residues. Germline CDR1 is KGHDR and CDR2 is SFDVKD. CDR3 loop: CATRGTSGSNEQFF. The CDR3 DNA reads TGTGCCACCAGGGGGACTAGCGGGAGTAATGAGCAGTTCTTC.

This clonotype was detected only a few times. The CDR3 spells CSVQAYTEAFF. CDR3 sequence (DNA): TGCAGCGTACAGGCATACACTGAAGCTTTCTTT. The chain joins TRBV29-1 to TRBJ1-1, with D tentatively TRBD1 (5 bases). Per the germline V gene, CDR1 is SQVTM and CDR2 is ANQGSEA. CDR3 length: 11 residues. The V and J ends lost 6 bases and 3 bases respectively, with 8 bases between them. Full variable domain (missing parts from reference TRBV29-1 and TRBJ1-1): SAVISQKPSRDICQRGTSLTIQCQVDSQVTMMFWYRQQPGQSLTLIATANQGSEATYESGFVIDKFPISRPNLTFSTLTVSNMSPEDSSIYLCSVQAYTEAFFGQGTRLTVV.

The chain is built from TRBV5-1 and TRBJ2-1; the D call may be TRBD1 or TRBD2 (6 bases each). Germline CDR1 SGHRS, CDR2 YFSETQ. V was clipped by 0 bases and J by 10 bases, with 14 bases between them. The length of the CDR3 is 14 residues. The CDR3 DNA sequence: TGCGCCAGCAGCTTGGGCCCGGGGGCTGGCGAGCAGTTCTTC. Its protein is CASSLGPGAGEQFF.

This sequence joins TRBV5-1 and TRBJ2-5; D perhaps matches TRBD1 (6 bases). Trimming cost V 4 bases and J 2 bases, with 15 bases left between them. This CDR3 is built from 15 residues. CDR1 and CDR2 (germline): SGHRS, YFSETQ. The CDR3 protein is CASSTGTLLQETQYF. In nucleotides, the CDR3 is TGCGCCAGCAGCACCGGGACACTGCTACAAGAGACCCAGTACTTC.

This clonotype appeared a few times. V is TRBV12-3 or TRBV12-4 and J is TRBJ2-1; 12 bases align to TRBD2. CDR3 length: 15 residues. Trimming removed 10 bases from V and 9 bases from J; junction bases left unmatched: 13. CDR3 in amino acids: CATQPLAGGLGEQFF. The CDR3 DNA reads as TGTGCCACCCAACCGCTAGCGGGAGGGCTTGGTGAGCAGTTCTTC.

This chain joins TRBV29-1 and TRBJ1-1; D call uncertain. The germline gives CDR1 SQVTM, CDR2 ANQGSEA. V was shortened by 6 bases and J by 0 bases, with 8 bases between the two germline ends. The CDR3 length is 12 residues. CDR3 sequence (DNA): TGCAGCGTCCGACGGCTGAACACTGAAGCTTTCTTT. It yields the protein CSVRRLNTEAFF.

This chain links TRBV27 with TRBJ1-6; D perhaps matches TRBD1 (5 bases). The CDR3 is 15 amino acids. Germline V gene data show CDR1 as MNHEY and CDR2 as SMNVEV (reference sequence). Trimming shortened V by 5 bases and J by 9 bases, and 17 bases separated the two germline ends. In DNA form, the CDR3 reads TGTGCCAGCAGTCCCTACCAGGCCGGGGCTTCACCCCTCCACTTT. This encodes CASSPYQAGASPLHF.

This clonotype was recorded at least ten times. The genes are TRBV12-3 or TRBV12-4 and TRBJ1-1; weak D call: TRBD1 (5 bases). Trimming shortened V by 6 bases and J by 4 bases, and 15 bases separated the two germline ends. This CDR3 spans 14 amino acids. The CDR3 region has the DNA TGTGCCAGCAGCCGAGGGGCGGCGAGCACTGAAGCTTTCTTT. Its protein is CASSRGAASTEAFF.

The V and J genes are TRBV3-1 and TRBJ2-1; D remains ambiguous. CDR3 length equals 14 residues. The germline V gene has CDR1 LGHDT and CDR2 YNNKEL (reference sequence). Trimming removed 4 bases from V and 7 bases from J, with 14 bases in between. CDR3 residues: CASSPRTIRNEQFF. For the CDR3, the DNA is TGTGCCAGCAGCCCCAGAACTATTCGGAATGAGCAGTTCTTC.

The chain is built from TRBV4-1 and TRBJ2-3, with 14 bases fitting TRBD2. CDR1 MGHRA and CDR2 YSYEKL come from the germline V gene. The CDR3 totals 15 residues. J gave up 5 bases and V 5 bases, and 3 bases lay outside the gene matches. The CDR3 loop is CASSRTSGGLDTQYF. CDR3 in DNA: TGCGCCAGCAGCAGGACTAGCGGGGGGCTAGATACGCAGTATTTT.

This clonotype has just a few counts. The chain joins TRBV20-1 to TRBJ2-1, with 7 bases matching TRBD2. Germline CDR1 DFQATT, CDR2 SNEGSKA (reference sequence). V was clipped by 0 bases and J by 4 bases; unmatched bases: 9. The CDR3 is 16 residues long. The CDR3 DNA follows: TGCAGTGCTAGAGATGGAGGGAGGGTATCTTACAATGAGCAGTTCTTC. This encodes CSARDGGRVSYNEQFF.

J is TRBJ2-1 and V is TRBV20-1; possible D gene TRBD1, 6 bases. The CDR3 is 12 residues long. Looked up from germline, CDR1 is DFQATT and CDR2 is SNEGSKA (reference sequence). V lost 8 bases and J 8 bases, leaving 16 bases between the germline ends. For the CDR3, the DNA is TGCAGTACGAACAGGGTCTTTGATGAGCAGTTCTTC. Translating it yields CSTNRVFDEQFF.

The genes are TRBV6-1 and TRBJ2-1; D possibly corresponds to TRBD1 (7 bases). Trimming left V 11 bases short and J 0 bases short, with 14 bases between. Germline assignment: CDR1 MNHNS and CDR2 SASEGT. CDR3 length: 14 residues. The CDR3 is CASQGGISYNEQFF. DNA of the CDR3: TGTGCCTCCCAGGGGGGAATCTCCTACAATGAGCAGTTCTTC.